The next 26 T cell receptor beta chains were all read from a single sample in a study of blood T cell repertoires in COVID-19. Profiled with immunoSEQ multiplex PCR; TCRdb holds only in-frame clones, not every one. This table holds about 50,000 clones, 85% found once. Sequenced input: peripheral blood. These receptors originate from a man between 60 and 75 years old with acute or convalescent COVID-19.

The chain employs TRBV2 and TRBJ2-2, with TRBD2 as a possible D gene (5 bases). Trimming stripped 7 bases from V and 4 bases from J, with 13 bases between. This CDR3 is built from 14 residues. CDR1 SNHLY and CDR2 FYNNEI come from the germline V gene. CDR3 loop: CASKSSSTTGELFF. In nucleotides, the CDR3 is TGTGCCAGCAAGTCTAGCAGTACCACCGGGGAGCTGTTTTTT.

The genes are TRBV19 and TRBJ2-2; TRBD2 might be the D (6 bases). CDR3 size: 15 residues. V lost 6 bases and J 0 bases, leaving 11 bases between the germline ends. In germline, CDR1 is LNHDA, CDR2 SQIVND (reference sequence). Here the CDR3 reads CASREGPTNTGELFF. DNA of the CDR3: TGTGCCAGTAGGGAGGGGCCAACGAACACCGGGGAGCTGTTTTTT.

The chain has TRBV19 and TRBJ2-3, with 8 bases fitting TRBD1. Unmatched junction bases numbered 11, after V lost 6 bases and J lost 9 bases. The CDR3 has 14 residues. CDR1 is LNHDA and CDR2 is SQIVND in the germline V gene (reference sequence). The CDR3 reads CASSRGQGKTTQYF. Written as DNA, the CDR3 is TGTGCCAGTAGCCGTGGACAGGGAAAGACGACGCAGTATTTT.

The DNA for the CDR3 is TGTGCCAGCAGCTTACCGGGGTTCTACAATGAGCAGTTCTTC. Protein: CASSLPGFYNEQFF. V gene TRBV11-2 combines with J gene TRBJ2-1, with a tentative D call TRBD2 (5 bases). This CDR3 contains 14 residues. V was trimmed by 2 bases and J by 3 bases, leaving 8 bases between them. CDR1 SGHAT and CDR2 FQNNGV come from the germline V gene.

This clone has only a few counts. J is TRBJ2-2 and V is TRBV7-8; 7 bases are a match to TRBD2. CDR1 SGHVS and CDR2 FQNEAQ come from the germline V gene. V shed 7 bases, J shed 10 bases, and the junction held 9 bases outside the gene matches. The CDR3 runs 13 residues. CDR3 in DNA: TGTGCCAGCACCTCACTGGGAGGGGTGGAGCTGTTTTTT. It yields the protein CASTSLGGVELFF.

This chain links TRBV28 with TRBJ2-5, with D possibly matching TRBD1 (6 bases). The V end was cut by 4 bases, the J end by 5 bases, with 17 bases between. Germline CDR1 and CDR2: MDHEN and SYDVKM. The CDR3 sequence is 15 residues long. CDR3 DNA: TGTGCCAGCAGTTCAGAGTTACAGGGTCAGGAGACCCAGTACTTC. Translation: CASSSELQGQETQYF.

Only one count was recorded for this clone. The rearrangement uses TRBV28 and TRBJ2-1; D is perhaps TRBD1 (8 bases). The CDR3 runs to 15 residues. The V and J ends lost 6 bases and 8 bases respectively, with 20 bases between them. Germline V lookup: CDR1 MDHEN, CDR2 SYDVKM. As DNA, the CDR3 is TGTGCCAGCAGGAAACAGGGGGAGGGGAGATATGAGCAGTTCTTC. This encodes CASRKQGEGRYEQFF.

The chain uses TRBV5-4 and TRBJ2-7, with a tentative D call TRBD2 (5 bases). Per the germline V gene, CDR1 is SGHNT and CDR2 is YYREEE (reference sequence). The CDR3 contains 13 residues. Trimming shortened V by 4 bases and J by 4 bases, and 12 bases separated the two germline ends. Written as DNA, the CDR3 is TGTGCCAGCAGCCTCCGGGGTGCGTACGAGCAGTACTTC. Its protein is CASSLRGAYEQYF.

The chain carries TRBV27 and TRBJ2-7; 13 nucleotides align to TRBD2. The ends lost 0 bases at V and 4 bases at J; junction bases unmatched: 3. This CDR3 has 16 amino acids. The germline V gene has CDR1 MNHEY and CDR2 SMNVEV (reference sequence). CDR3 DNA: TGTGCCAGCAGTTTATCTTCGACTAGCGGGGGGTACGAGCAGTACTTC. Its protein product is CASSLSSTSGGYEQYF.

The chain joins TRBV28 to TRBJ1-5; weak D call: TRBD1 (5 bases). The CDR3 contains 17 residues. The V gene's germline CDR1 is MDHEN and CDR2 SYDVKM. The V and J ends lost 2 bases and 0 bases respectively, with 14 bases between them. This CDR3 is CASSLGYHGGSNQPQHF. The CDR3 coding sequence is TGTGCCAGCAGTTTAGGCTACCACGGGGGTAGCAATCAGCCCCAGCATTTT. The complete variable domain, with remaining parts taken from reference TRBV28 and TRBJ1-5, reads DVKVTQSSRYLVKRTGEKVFLECVQDMDHENMFWYRQDPGLGLRLIYFSYDVKMKEKGDIPEGYSVSREKKERFSLILESASTNQTSMYLCASSLGYHGGSNQPQHFGDGTRLSIL.

V usage is TRBV27 and J usage is TRBJ2-7, with unresolved D. CDR3 length equals 14 residues. The germline V and J ends were trimmed by 4 bases and 0 bases, with 10 bases remaining between them. Per germline, CDR1 MNHEY and CDR2 SMNVEV (reference sequence). CDR3 loop: CASSSSGYSYEQYF. As DNA, the CDR3 is TGTGCCAGCAGTTCGTCCGGTTACTCCTACGAGCAGTACTTC.

The rearrangement uses TRBV11-3 and TRBJ2-2; 10 bases match TRBD1. CDR1 is SGHNT, CDR2 YENEEA, per germline. The CDR3 consists of 17 residues. Trimming cost V 4 bases and J 8 bases; bases outside gene matches: 13. In DNA form, the CDR3 reads TGTGCCAGCAGCTCGGGAACCGGGACAGGGGATGAAGGGGAGCTGTTTTTT. Protein product: CASSSGTGTGDEGELFF.

This clone was observed once. This chain connects TRBV24-1 to TRBJ1-2, with 8 positions matching TRBD1. CDR1 is KGHDR, CDR2 SFDVKD, per germline. There are 15 residues in the CDR3. Trimming took 4 bases from V and 5 from J; bases not matched to a gene: 8. For the CDR3, the DNA is TGTGCCACCAGTGACCCGACAGGGGCGGAGTATGGCTACACCTTC. Its translation: CATSDPTGAEYGYTF.

V gene TRBV7-2 combines with J gene TRBJ2-5, with D perhaps TRBD1 (7 bases). Germline CDR1 and CDR2: SGHTA and FQGNSA. This CDR3 region has 14 residues. V was shortened by 3 bases and J by 5 bases, with 13 bases between the two germline ends. As DNA, the CDR3 is TGTGCCAGCAGCTTGGTCAGGGGGGTGGAGACCCAGTACTTC. It codes for CASSLVRGVETQYF.

This clone is a singleton in its sample. CDR3 bases: TGTGCCAGCAGTTATTCGCAGGGGAAGGATGAAAAACTGTTTTTT. Its translation: CASSYSQGKDEKLFF. J is TRBJ1-4 and V is TRBV6-5, with TRBD1 as a possible D gene (6 bases). Germline V gene data show CDR1 as MNHEY and CDR2 as SVGAGI. The ends were cut back, 3 bases at V and 6 bases at J, with 14 bases in the middle. This CDR3 has 15 residues.

The chain uses TRBV29-1 and TRBJ2-5; D gene ambiguous. Germline CDR1 reads SQVTM; CDR2 reads ANQGSEA. CDR3 length: 12 amino acids. Trimming removed 6 bases at V and 1 base at J, with 9 bases between. Here the CDR3 DNA reads TGCAGCGTGGCACAGACCCAAGAGACCCAGTACTTC. It specifies CSVAQTQETQYF.

The V call is TRBV5-5, the J call TRBJ2-3, with TRBD2 matching over 7 bases. This CDR3 is 14 amino acids long. Germline values: CDR1 SGHKS, CDR2 YYEKEE (reference sequence). Losses at the gene ends were 7 bases for V and 0 bases for J; bases not matched to a gene: 5. In DNA, the CDR3 is TGTGCCAGCTGGGGGGGTCCGAGCACAGATACGCAGTATTTT. Its translation: CASWGGPSTDTQYF. The entire variable domain, with the rest obtained from reference TRBV5-5 and TRBJ2-3, is as follows: DAGVTQSPTHLIKTRGQQVTLRCSPISGHKSVSWYQQVLGQGPQFIFQYYEKEERGRGNFPDRFSARQFPNYSSELNVNALLLGDSALYLCASWGGPSTDTQYFGPGTRLTVL.

This rearrangement joins TRBV2 to TRBJ2-2; 8 bases align to TRBD1. There are 13 residues in the CDR3. Germline values: CDR1 SNHLY, CDR2 FYNNEI. V lost 8 bases, J lost 4 bases, and 3 bases stayed unmatched. DNA for the CDR3: TGTGCCAGCCGACAGGGGAGCACCGGGGAGCTGTTTTTT. This sequence encodes CASRQGSTGELFF.

The V gene is TRBV7-9, the J gene TRBJ1-2; D remains unclear. Trimming took 4 bases from V and 1 from J, leaving 7 bases between them. Per the germline V gene, CDR1 is SEHNR and CDR2 is FQNEAQ (reference sequence). This CDR3 contains 13 residues. CDR3 region: CASSYTDNYGYTF. In nucleotides, the CDR3 is TGTGCCAGCAGCTACACAGATAACTATGGCTACACCTTC.

V and J are TRBV5-4 and TRBJ1-1, with TRBD1 matching 12 bases. V was pared by 4 bases and J by 6 bases, with 10 bases of the junction left unmatched. CDR1 SGHNT and CDR2 YYREEE come from the germline V gene (reference sequence). The CDR3 covers 16 residues. CDR3 sequence: CASSPTGTGGAAEAFF. The CDR3 nucleotides are TGTGCCAGCAGCCCGACCGGGACAGGGGGCGCGGCTGAAGCTTTCTTT.

The J gene is TRBJ2-5, the V gene TRBV4-1, with a tentative D call TRBD2 (5 bases). CDR3 length: 14 residues. V dropped 4 bases and J dropped 5 bases, with 14 bases sitting between them. CDR1 is MGHRA, CDR2 YSYEKL, per germline. CDR3 nucleotides: TGCGCCAGCAGCCCTAGATCCCGAGGGGAGACCCAGTACTTC. It specifies CASSPRSRGETQYF.

The chain is built from TRBV5-8 and TRBJ1-3, with D possibly TRBD1 on 5 matching bases. V gave up 2 bases and J gave up 0 bases, with 12 bases separating them. CDR3 length equals 16 residues. Germline values: CDR1 SGHTS, CDR2 YDEGEE. CDR3 sequence reads: CASSFQGLFSGNTIYF. CDR3 coding DNA: TGTGCCAGCAGCTTCCAGGGACTATTCTCTGGAAACACCATATATTTT.

The rearrangement links TRBV6-5 to TRBJ1-6; 7 positions agree with TRBD1. Germline CDR1 and CDR2: MNHEY and SVGAGI. This CDR3 has 14 amino acids. V dropped 6 bases and J dropped 3; count of bases not matched to a gene: 2. The CDR3 region is CASSGQVYNSPLHF. The DNA of the CDR3 is TGTGCCAGCAGCGGACAGGTCTATAATTCACCCCTCCACTTT.

J is TRBJ1-5 and V is TRBV7-9; 10 bases agree with TRBD1. The CDR3 extends over 15 amino acids. CDR1 is SEHNR, CDR2 FQNEAQ, per germline (reference sequence). The V and J ends lost 5 bases and 7 bases, in that order; junction bases with no gene match: 8. The DNA of the CDR3 is TGTGCCAGCAGCCTGGGGACAGGGGATACACAGCCCCAGCATTTT. It is translated as CASSLGTGDTQPQHF.

The gene calls are TRBV2 and TRBJ2-7; D unresolved. V was trimmed by 7 bases and J by 9 bases, leaving 16 bases between them. The CDR3 has 12 residues. Per the germline V gene, CDR1 is SNHLY and CDR2 is FYNNEI. The CDR3 spells CASMGAGIRQYF. The CDR3 DNA follows: TGTGCCAGCATGGGCGCCGGAATCCGGCAGTACTTC. Full variable domain (missing parts from reference TRBV2 and TRBJ2-7): EPEVTQTPSHQVTQMGQEVILRCVPISNHLYFYWYRQILGQKVEFLVSFYNNEISEKSEIFDDQFSVERPDGSNFTLKIRSTKLEDSAMYFCASMGAGIRQYFGPGTRLTVT.

V and J are TRBV7-2 and TRBJ2-2; D gene unclear. V lost 0 bases to trimming and J lost 1 base, with 15 bases between them. Germline V gene data show CDR1 as SGHTA and CDR2 as FQGNSA. The CDR3 spans 18 residues. The CDR3 coding sequence is TGTGCCAGCAGCTTAGCGCTTTCGAAGCCTGAGAACACCGGGGAGCTGTTTTTT. Its translation is CASSLALSKPENTGELFF.